This T cell receptor (beta chain) appears in the sequencing data of a study of spatial heterogeneity in lung cancer. TCRdb re-called the 5' RACE reads through MiXCR, storing one row per CDR3 protein. Of roughly 16,000 distinct CDR3 sequences in the sample, approximately 5.8% were seen once. This clonotype was recorded at least ten times. As yet, its antigen is unknown. Study-wide findings and caveats: Tumoral mutation counts were tracked by counts of expanded intratumoral alpha and beta TCRs.

Sample time point: sample taken at primary tumor resection. The donor population consisted of some 67 patients with untreated, early-stage non-small cell lung cancer. Tumor, nontumor lung or frozen PBMC supplied whole RNA that was sequenced unsorted. This TCR derives from a male donor with early-stage non-small cell lung cancer. The sample here was lung tumor tissue, taken at surgery.

CDR3 bases: TGTGCCAGCAGCCAAGATCCCAGCGGGGGAAGCTCCTACGAGCAGTACTTC. It is translated as CASSQDPSGGSSYEQYF. The chain employs TRBV3-1 and TRBJ2-7; 8 bases line up with TRBD2. V shed 0 bases, J shed 0 bases, and the junction held 7 bases outside the gene matches. CDR1 and CDR2 from the germline V gene are LGHDT and YNNKEL (reference sequence). The CDR3 sequence is 17 residues long.